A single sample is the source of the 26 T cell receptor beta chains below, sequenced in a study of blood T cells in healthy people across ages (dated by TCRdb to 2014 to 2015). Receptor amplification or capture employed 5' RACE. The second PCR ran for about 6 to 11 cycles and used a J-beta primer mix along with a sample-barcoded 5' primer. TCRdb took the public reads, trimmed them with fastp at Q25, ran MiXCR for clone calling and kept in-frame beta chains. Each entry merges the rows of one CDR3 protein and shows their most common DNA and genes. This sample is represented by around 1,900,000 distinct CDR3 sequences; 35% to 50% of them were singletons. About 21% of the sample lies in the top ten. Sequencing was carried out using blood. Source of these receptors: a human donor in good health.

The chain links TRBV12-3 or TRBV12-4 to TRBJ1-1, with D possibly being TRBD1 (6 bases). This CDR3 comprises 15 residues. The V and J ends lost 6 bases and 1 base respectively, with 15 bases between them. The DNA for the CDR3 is TGTGCCAGCAGCTGCGACACGACAGGGAACACTGAAGCTTTCTTT. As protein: CASSCDTTGNTEAFF.

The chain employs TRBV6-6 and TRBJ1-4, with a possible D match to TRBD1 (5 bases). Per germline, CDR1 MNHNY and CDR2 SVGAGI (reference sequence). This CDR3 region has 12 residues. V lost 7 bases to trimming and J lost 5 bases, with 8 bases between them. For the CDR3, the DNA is TGTGCCAGCAAGGGACTCAATGAAAAACTGTTTTTT. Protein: CASKGLNEKLFF.

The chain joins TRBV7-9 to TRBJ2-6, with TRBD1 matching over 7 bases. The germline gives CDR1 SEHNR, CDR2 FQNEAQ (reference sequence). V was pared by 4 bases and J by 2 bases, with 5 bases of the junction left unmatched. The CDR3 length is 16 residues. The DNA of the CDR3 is TGTGCCAGCAGCTCTCCAGGGGGAGCTGGGGCCAACGTCCTGACTTTC. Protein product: CASSSPGGAGANVLTF.

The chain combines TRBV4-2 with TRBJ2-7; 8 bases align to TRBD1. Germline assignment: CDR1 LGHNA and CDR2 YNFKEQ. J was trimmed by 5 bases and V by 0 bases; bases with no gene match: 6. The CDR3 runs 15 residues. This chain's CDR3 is CASSQDLGQGNEQYF. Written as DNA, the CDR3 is TGTGCCAGCAGCCAAGATCTTGGACAGGGTAACGAGCAGTACTTC.

CDR3 nucleotides: TGTGCCAGCAGCCAAGTGATACGGACAGGTACCTACGAGCAGTACTTC. As protein: CASSQVIRTGTYEQYF. The chain is built from TRBV3-1 and TRBJ2-5, with 7 bases matching TRBD1. The tail of the sequence fits TRBJ2-7 better, so the J call may be wrong. The CDR3 runs to 16 residues. In germline, CDR1 is LGHDT, CDR2 YNNKEL (reference sequence).

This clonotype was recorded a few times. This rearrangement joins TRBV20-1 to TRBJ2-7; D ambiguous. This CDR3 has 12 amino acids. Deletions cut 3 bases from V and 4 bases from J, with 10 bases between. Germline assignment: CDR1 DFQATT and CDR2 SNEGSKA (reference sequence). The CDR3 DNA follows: TGCAGTGCTAGGTCAAAAGGTTACGAGCAGTACTTC. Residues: CSARSKGYEQYF.

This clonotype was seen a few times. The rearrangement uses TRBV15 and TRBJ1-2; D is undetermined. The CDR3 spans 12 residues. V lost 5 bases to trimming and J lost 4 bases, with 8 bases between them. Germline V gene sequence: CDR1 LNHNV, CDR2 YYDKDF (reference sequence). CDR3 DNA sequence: TGTGCCACCAGCGGTCGGAGCTATGGCTACACCTTC. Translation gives CATSGRSYGYTF.

The CDR3 here is CASSLWGVDYGYTF. For the CDR3, the DNA is TGTGCCAGCAGCTTATGGGGGGTGGACTATGGCTACACCTTC. This rearrangement joins TRBV7-2 to TRBJ1-2; D is perhaps TRBD1 (5 bases). The germline V gene has CDR1 SGHTA and CDR2 FQGNSA. The CDR3 contains 14 residues. V was clipped by 2 bases and J by 3 bases, with 10 bases between them.

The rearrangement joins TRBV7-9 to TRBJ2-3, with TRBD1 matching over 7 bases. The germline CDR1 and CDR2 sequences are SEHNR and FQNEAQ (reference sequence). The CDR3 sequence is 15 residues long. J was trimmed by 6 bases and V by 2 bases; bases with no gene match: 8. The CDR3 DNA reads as TGTGCCAGCAGCTTAACCAGGGAGACAGGGGATACGCAGTATTTT. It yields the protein CASSLTRETGDTQYF.

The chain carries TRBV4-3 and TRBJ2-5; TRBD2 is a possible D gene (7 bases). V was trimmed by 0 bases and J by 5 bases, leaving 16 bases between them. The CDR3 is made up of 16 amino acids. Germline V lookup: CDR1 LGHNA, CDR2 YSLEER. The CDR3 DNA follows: TGCGCCAGCAGCCAAGATTGGGGGGGGGCCTCCGAGACCCAGTACTTC. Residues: CASSQDWGGASETQYF.

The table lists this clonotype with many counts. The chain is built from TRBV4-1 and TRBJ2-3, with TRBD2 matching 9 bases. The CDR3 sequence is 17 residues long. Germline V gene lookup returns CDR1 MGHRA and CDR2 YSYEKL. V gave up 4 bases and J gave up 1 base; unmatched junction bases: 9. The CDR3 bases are TGCGCCAGCAGCCTGGCGGGCCAGCGGGGGGGCACAGATACGCAGTATTTT. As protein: CASSLAGQRGGTDTQYF.

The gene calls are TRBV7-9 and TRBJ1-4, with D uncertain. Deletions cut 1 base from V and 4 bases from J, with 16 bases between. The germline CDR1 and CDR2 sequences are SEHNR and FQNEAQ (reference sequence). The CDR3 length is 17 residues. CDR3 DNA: TGTGCCAGCAGCTTAGTTTCCTCTCTCCAGTTTAATGAAAAACTGTTTTTT. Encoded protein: CASSLVSSLQFNEKLFF. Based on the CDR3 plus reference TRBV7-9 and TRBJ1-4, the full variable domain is DTGVSQNPRHKITKRGQNVTFRCDPISEHNRLYWYRQTLGQGPEFLTYFQNEAQLEKSRLLSDRFSAERPKGSFSTLEIQRTEQGDSAMYLCASSLVSSLQFNEKLFFGSGTQLSVL.

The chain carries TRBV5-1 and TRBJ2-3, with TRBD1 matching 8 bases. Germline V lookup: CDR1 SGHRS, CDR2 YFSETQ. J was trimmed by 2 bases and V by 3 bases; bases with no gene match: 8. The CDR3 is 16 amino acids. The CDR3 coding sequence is TGCGCCAGCAGCTCTGCCATGGACAGGGTCACAGATACGCAGTATTTT. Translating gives CASSSAMDRVTDTQYF.

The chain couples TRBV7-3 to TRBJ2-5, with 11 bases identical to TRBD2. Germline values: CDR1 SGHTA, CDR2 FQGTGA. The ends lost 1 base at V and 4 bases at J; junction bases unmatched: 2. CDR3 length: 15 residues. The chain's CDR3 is CASSLNGLAGETQYF. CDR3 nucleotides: TGTGCCAGCAGCTTAAATGGACTAGCGGGAGAGACCCAGTACTTC.

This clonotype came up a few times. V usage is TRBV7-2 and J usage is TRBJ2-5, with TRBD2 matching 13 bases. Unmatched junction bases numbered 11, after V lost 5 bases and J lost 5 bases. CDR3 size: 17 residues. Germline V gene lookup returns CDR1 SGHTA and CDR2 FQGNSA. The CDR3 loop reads CASSLGTSGTFGETQYF. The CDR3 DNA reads TGTGCCAGCAGCCTCGGGACTAGCGGGACCTTCGGGGAGACCCAGTACTTC.

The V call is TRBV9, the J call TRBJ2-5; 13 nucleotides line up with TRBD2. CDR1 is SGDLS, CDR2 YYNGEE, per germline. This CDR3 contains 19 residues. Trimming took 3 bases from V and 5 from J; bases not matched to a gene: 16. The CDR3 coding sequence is TGTGCCAGCAGCGGGCGACTCGGGACTAGCGGGATGGTGAGGGAGACCCAGTACTTC. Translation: CASSGRLGTSGMVRETQYF.

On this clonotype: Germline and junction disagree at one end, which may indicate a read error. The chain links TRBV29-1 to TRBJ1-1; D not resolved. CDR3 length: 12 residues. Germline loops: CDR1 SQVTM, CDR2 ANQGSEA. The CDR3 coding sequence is TGCAGCGTCGACCATTTGAACACTGAACCTTTCTTT. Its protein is CSVDHLNTEPFF. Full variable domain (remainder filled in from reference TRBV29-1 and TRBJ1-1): SAVISQKPSRDICQRGTSLTIQCQVDSQVTMMFWYRQQPGQSLTLIATANQGSEATYESGFVIDKFPISRPNLTFSTLTVSNMSPEDSSIYLCSVDHLNTEPFFGQGTRLTVV.

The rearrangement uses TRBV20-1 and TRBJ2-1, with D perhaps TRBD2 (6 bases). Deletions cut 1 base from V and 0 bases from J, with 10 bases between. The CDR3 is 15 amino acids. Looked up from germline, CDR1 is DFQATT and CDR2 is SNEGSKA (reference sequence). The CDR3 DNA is TGCAGTGCTAGAGGGGGGGTCTCCTCCTACAATGAGCAGTTCTTC. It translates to CSARGGVSSYNEQFF.

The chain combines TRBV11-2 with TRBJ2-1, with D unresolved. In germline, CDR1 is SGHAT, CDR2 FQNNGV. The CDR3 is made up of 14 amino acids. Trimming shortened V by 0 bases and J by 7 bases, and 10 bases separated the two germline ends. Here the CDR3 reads CASSLELSRNEQFF. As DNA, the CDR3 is TGTGCCAGCAGCTTAGAATTATCCCGAAATGAGCAGTTCTTC.

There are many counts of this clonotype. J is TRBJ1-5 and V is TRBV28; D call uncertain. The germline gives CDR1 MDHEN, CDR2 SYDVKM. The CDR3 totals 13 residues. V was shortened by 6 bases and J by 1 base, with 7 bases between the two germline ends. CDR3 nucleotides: TGTGCCAGCAGCCCCGGGAGCAATCAGCCCCAGCATTTT. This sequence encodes CASSPGSNQPQHF. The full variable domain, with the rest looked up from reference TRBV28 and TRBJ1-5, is DVKVTQSSRYLVKRTGEKVFLECVQDMDHENMFWYRQDPGLGLRLIYFSYDVKMKEKGDIPEGYSVSREKKERFSLILESASTNQTSMYLCASSPGSNQPQHFGDGTRLSIL.

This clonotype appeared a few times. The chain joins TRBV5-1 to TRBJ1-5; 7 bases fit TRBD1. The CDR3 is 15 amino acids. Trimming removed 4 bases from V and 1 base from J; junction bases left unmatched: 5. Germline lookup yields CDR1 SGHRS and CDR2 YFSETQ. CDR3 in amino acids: CASSMTGNSNQPQHF. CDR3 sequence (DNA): TGCGCCAGCAGCATGACAGGGAACAGCAATCAGCCCCAGCATTTT.

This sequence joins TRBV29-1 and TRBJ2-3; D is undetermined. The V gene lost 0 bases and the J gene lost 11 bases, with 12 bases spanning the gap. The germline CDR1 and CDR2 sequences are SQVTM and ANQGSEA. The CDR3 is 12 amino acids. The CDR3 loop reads CSVEDYSFKQYF. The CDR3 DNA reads TGCAGCGTTGAAGATTACTCTTTTAAGCAGTATTTT.

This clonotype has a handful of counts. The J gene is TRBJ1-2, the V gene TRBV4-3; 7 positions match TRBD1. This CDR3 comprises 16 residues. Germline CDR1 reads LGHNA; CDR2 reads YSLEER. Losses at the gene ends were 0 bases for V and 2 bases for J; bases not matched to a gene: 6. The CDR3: CASSQDVGGGNYGYTF. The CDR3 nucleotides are TGCGCCAGCAGCCAAGATGTAGGGGGCGGGAACTATGGCTACACCTTC.

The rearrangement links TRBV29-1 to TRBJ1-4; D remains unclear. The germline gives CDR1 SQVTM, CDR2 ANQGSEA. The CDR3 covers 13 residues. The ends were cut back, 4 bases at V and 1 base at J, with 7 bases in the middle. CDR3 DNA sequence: TGCAGCGTTGGAGGCAGAACTAATGAAAAACTGTTTTTT. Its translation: CSVGGRTNEKLFF.

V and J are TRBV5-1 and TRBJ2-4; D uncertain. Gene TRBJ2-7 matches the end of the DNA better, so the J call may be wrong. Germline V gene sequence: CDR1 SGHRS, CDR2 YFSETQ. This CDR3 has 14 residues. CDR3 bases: TGCGCCAGCAGCTTGGAGGTATTGGGTTTCGAGCAGTACTTC. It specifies CASSLEVLGFEQYF.

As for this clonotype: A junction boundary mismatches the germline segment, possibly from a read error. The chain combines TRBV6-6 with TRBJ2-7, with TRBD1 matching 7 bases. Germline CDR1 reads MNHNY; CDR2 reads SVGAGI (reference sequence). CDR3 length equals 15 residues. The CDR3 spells CANSSPDRATREQYF. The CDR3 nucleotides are TGTGCCAACAGTTCCCCTGACAGGGCTACCCGCGAGCAGTACTTC.